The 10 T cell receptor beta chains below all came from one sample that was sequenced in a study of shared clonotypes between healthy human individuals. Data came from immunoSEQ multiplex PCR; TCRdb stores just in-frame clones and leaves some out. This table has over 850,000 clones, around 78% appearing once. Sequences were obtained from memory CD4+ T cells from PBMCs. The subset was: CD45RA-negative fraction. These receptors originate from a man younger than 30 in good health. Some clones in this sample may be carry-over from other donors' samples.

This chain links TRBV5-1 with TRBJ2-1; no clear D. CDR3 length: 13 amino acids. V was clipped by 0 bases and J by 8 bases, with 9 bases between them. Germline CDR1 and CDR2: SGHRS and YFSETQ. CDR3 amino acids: CASSLAIFDEQFF. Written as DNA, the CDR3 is TGCGCCAGCAGCTTGGCTATATTCGATGAGCAGTTCTTC.

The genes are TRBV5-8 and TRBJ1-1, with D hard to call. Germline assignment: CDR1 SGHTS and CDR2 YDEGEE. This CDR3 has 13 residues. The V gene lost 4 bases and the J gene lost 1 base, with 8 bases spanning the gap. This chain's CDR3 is CASSLIANTEAFF. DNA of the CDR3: TGTGCCAGCAGCCTAATCGCGAACACTGAAGCTTTCTTT.

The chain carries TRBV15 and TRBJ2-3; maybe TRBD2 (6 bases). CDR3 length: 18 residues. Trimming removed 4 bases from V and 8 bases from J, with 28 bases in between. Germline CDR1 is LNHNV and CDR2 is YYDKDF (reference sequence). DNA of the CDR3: TGTGCCACCAGCACATACAGGATCCGCACTAGCCCATTTGTTACGCAGTATTTT. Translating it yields CATSTYRIRTSPFVTQYF.

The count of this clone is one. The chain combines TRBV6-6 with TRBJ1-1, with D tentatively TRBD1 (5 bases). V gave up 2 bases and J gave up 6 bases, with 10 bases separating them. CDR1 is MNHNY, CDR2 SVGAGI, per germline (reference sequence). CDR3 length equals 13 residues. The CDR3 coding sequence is TGTGCCAGCAGTTACGTCGCAGGGTCTGAAGCTTTCTTT. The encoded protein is CASSYVAGSEAFF.

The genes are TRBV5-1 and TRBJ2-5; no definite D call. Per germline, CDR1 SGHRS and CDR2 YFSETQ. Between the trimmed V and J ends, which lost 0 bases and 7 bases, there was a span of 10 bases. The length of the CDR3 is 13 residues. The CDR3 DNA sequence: TGCGCCAGCAGCTTGGGACCAGATGGGACCCAGTACTTC. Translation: CASSLGPDGTQYF. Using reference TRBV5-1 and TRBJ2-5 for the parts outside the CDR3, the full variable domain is KAGVTQTPRYLIKTRGQQVTLSCSPISGHRSVSWYQQTPGQGLQFLFEYFSETQRNKGNFPGRFSGRQFSNSRSEMNVSTLELGDSALYLCASSLGPDGTQYFGPGTRLLVL.

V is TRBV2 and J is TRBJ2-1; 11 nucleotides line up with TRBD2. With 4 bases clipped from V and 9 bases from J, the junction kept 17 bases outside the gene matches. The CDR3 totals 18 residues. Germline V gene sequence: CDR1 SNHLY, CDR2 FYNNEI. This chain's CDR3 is CASSAGTQTSGTLGEQFF. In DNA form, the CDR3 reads TGTGCCAGCAGTGCGGGAACACAGACTAGCGGGACCTTGGGTGAGCAGTTCTTC.

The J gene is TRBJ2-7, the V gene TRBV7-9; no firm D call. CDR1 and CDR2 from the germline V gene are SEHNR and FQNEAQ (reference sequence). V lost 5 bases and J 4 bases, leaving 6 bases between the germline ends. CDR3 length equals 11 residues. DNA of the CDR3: TGTGCCAGCAGCAACTTTTACGAGCAGTACTTC. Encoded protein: CASSNFYEQYF.

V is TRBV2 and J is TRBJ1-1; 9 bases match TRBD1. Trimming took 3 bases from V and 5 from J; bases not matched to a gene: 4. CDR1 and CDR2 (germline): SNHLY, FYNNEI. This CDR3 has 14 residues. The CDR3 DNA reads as TGTGCCAGCAGTGATCGGACAGGGGATACTGAAGCTTTCTTT. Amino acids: CASSDRTGDTEAFF.

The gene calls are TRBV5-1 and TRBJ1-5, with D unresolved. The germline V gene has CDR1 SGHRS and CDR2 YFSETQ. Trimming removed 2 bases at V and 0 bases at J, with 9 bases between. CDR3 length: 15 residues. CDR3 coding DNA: TGCGCCAGCAGCTTATATGGGGATAGCAATCAGCCCCAGCATTTT. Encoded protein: CASSLYGDSNQPQHF.

This chain's CDR3 is CASSETSYPTGELFF. DNA of the CDR3: TGTGCCAGCAGCGAGACTAGCTACCCCACCGGGGAGCTGTTTTTT. This chain connects TRBV7-9 to TRBJ2-2; 7 bases are a match to TRBD2. The V segment lost 5 bases and the J segment 4 bases; nucleotides outside the gene matches: 7. Germline CDR1 is SEHNR and CDR2 is FQNEAQ (reference sequence). The CDR3 runs to 15 residues. Using reference TRBV7-9 and TRBJ2-2 for the parts outside the CDR3, the full variable domain is DTGVSQNPRHKITKRGQNVTFRCDPISEHNRLYWYRQTLGQGPEFLTYFQNEAQLEKSRLLSDRFSAERPKGSFSTLEIQRTEQGDSAMYLCASSETSYPTGELFFGEGSRLTVL.